The T cell receptor (beta chain) under discussion was sequenced for a study of control samples from healthy donors and cancer patients (TCRdb year 2020). Regarding this clone: What this receptor recognizes is not known. Base-call qualities are not available, and no considerably larger clone is one nucleotide away.

Library method: the immunoSEQ multiplex PCR assay. TCRdb re-hosts the immuneACCESS table, in-frame sequences only. Its copies lack some clones; in the studies checked, an unresolved V gene accounts for under half of them, and the cause for the rest is not known. Counted in this sample were 200,000 to 250,000 clones; roughly 94% of them appeared once. 1.5% of the sample rests with the top ten. From the cysteine through the phenylalanine, the CDR3 covers 13 amino acids. Kept here is only the CDR3 DNA, which spans 39 bases and is read in frame from base 1. CDR1 and CDR2, looked up from the germline V gene (reference sequence), are MNHEY and SMNVEV. Clipping removes 0 bases from V and 8 bases from J, with 3 as the unmatched junction base count.

In this chain, TRBV27 is recombined with TRBJ1-1; 7 junctional bases match TRBD1. The material sequenced was blood. This receptor was taken from a man aged 50 or older in good health. CDR3 reads: CASSLSRGLEAFF. The DNA is as follows: TGTGCCAGCAGTTTATCGAGGGGGCTAGAAGCTTTCTTT.